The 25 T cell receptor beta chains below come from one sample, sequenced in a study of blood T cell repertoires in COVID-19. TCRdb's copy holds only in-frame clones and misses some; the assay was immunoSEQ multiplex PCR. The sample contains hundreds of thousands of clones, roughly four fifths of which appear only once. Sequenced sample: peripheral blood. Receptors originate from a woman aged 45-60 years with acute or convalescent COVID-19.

CDR3: CASSPTGLDYGYTF. The CDR3 DNA follows: TGTGCCAGCAGTCCTACAGGGCTGGACTATGGCTACACCTTC. The chain combines TRBV7-2 with TRBJ1-2, with D perhaps matching TRBD1 (6 bases). The length of the CDR3 is 14 residues. Germline V gene data show CDR1 as SGHTA and CDR2 as FQGNSA. V lost 6 bases and J 3 bases, leaving 14 bases between the germline ends.

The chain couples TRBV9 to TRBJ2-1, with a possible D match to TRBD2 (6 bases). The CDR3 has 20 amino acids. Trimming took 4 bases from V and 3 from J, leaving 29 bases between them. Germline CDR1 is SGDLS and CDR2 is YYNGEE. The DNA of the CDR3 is TGTGCCAGCAGCCCCCGTGGGGGGACCCCTTTTAGATCCCGCTACAATGAGCAGTTCTTC. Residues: CASSPRGGTPFRSRYNEQFF. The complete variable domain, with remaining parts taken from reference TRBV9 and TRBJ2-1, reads DSGVTQTPKHLITATGQRVTLRCSPRSGDLSVYWYQQSLDQGLQFLIQYYNGEERAKGNILERFSAQQFPDLHSELNLSSLELGDSALYFCASSPRGGTPFRSRYNEQFFGPGTRLTVL.

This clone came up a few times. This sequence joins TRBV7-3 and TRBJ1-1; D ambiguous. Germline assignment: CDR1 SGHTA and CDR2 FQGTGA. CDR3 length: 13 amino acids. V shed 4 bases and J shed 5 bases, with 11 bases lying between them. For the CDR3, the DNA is TGTGCCAGCAGCTCGCACCCGGGTACTGAAGCTTTCTTT. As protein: CASSSHPGTEAFF.

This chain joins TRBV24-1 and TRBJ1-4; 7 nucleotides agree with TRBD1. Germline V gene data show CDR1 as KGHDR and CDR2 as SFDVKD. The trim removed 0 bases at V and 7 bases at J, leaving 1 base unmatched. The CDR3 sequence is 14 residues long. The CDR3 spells CATSDLSGGEKLFF. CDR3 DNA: TGTGCCACCAGTGATTTGTCAGGGGGTGAAAAACTGTTTTTT.

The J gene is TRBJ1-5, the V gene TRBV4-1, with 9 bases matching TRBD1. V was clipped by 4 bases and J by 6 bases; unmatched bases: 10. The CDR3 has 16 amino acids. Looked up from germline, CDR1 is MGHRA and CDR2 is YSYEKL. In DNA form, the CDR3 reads TGCGCCAGCAGCCCGTCAACAGGGGGCGCAGGTCAGCCCCAGCATTTT. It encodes CASSPSTGGAGQPQHF.

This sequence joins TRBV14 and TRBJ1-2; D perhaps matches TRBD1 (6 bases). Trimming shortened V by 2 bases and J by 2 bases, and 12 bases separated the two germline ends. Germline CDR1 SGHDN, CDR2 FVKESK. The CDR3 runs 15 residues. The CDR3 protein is CASSQHMGANYGYTF. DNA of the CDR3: TGTGCCAGCAGCCAACACATGGGGGCCAACTATGGCTACACCTTC.

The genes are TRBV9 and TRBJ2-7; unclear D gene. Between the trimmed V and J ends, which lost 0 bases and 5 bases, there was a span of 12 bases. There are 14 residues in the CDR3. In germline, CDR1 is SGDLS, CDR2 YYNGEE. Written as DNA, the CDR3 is TGTGCCAGCAGCGTAGCAAATCGTCCGGACGAGCAGTACTTC. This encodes CASSVANRPDEQYF.

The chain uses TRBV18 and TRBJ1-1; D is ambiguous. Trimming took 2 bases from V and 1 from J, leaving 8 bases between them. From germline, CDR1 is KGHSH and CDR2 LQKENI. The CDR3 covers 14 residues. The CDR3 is CASSPEAKNTEAFF. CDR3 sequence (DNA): TGTGCCAGCTCACCAGAGGCGAAGAACACTGAAGCTTTCTTT.

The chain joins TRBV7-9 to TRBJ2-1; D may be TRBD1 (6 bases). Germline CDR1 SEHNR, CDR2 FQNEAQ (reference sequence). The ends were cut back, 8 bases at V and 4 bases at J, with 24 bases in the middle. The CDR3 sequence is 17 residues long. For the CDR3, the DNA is TGTGCCAGCGCCAATACTCCCCTTCGGGACAAGTACAATGAGCAGTTCTTC. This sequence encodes CASANTPLRDKYNEQFF.

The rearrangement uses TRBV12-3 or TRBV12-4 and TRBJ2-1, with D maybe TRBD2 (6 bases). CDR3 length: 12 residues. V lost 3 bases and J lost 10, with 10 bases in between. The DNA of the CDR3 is TGTGCCAGCAGTTTTGGGACTCTGGAGCAGTTCTTC. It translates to CASSFGTLEQFF.

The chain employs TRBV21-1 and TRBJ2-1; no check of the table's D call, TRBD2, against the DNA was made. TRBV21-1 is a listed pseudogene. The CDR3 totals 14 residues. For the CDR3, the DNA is TGTGCCAGCAGTACTAGCGGGGTAGACAATGAGCAGTTCTTC. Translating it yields CASSTSGVDNEQFF.

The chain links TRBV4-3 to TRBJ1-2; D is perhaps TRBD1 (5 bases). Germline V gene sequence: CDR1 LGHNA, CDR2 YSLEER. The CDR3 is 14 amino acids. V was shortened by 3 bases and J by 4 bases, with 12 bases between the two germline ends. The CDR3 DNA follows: TGCGCCAGCAGCCACTCCTCGGGGGTCTATGGCTACACCTTC. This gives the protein CASSHSSGVYGYTF.

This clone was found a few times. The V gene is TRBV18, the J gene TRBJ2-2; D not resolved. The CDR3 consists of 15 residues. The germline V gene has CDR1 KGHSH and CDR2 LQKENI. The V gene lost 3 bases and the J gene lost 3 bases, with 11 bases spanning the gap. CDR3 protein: CASSPGGRDTGELFF. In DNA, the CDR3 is TGTGCCAGCTCACCTGGCGGCCGGGACACCGGGGAGCTGTTTTTT.

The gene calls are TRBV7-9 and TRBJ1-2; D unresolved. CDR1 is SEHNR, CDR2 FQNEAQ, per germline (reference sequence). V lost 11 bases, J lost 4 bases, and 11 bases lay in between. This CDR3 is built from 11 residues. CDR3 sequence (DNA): TGTGCCGGTGGAGGCCTCTATGGCTACACCTTC. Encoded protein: CAGGGLYGYTF.

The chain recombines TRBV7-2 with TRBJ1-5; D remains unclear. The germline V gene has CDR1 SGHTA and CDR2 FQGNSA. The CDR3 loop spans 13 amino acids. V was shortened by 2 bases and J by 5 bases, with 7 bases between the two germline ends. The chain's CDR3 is CASSLWRDQPQHF. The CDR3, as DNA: TGTGCCAGCAGCTTATGGAGGGATCAGCCCCAGCATTTT.

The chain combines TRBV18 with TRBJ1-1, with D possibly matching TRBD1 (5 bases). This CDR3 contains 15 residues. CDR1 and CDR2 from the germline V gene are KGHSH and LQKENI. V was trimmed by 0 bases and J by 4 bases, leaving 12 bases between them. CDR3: CASSPPGRGGTEAFF. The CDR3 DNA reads TGTGCCAGCTCACCACCAGGGAGGGGTGGCACTGAAGCTTTCTTT.

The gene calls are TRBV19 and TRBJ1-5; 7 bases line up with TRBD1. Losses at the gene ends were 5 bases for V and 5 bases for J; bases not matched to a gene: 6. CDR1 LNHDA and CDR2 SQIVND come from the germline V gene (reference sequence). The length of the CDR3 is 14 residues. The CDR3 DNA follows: TGTGCCAGTAGTTTGACAGGGAAGGATCAGCCCCAGCATTTT. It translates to CASSLTGKDQPQHF. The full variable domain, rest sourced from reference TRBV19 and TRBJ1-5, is DGGITQSPKYLFRKEGQNVTLSCEQNLNHDAMYWYRQDPGQGLRLIYYSQIVNDFQKGDIAEGYSVSREKKESFPLTVTSAQKNPTAFYLCASSLTGKDQPQHFGDGTRLSIL.

CDR3 residues: CASSQAGGYGYTF. CDR3 DNA: TGCGCCAGCAGCCAAGCAGGGGGCTATGGCTACACCTTC. V usage is TRBV4-3 and J usage is TRBJ1-2, with 7 positions matching TRBD1. The CDR3 loop spans 13 amino acids. After removal of 1 base from V and 4 bases from J, the junction contained 0 bases not matched to a gene. Germline CDR1 and CDR2: LGHNA and YSLEER.

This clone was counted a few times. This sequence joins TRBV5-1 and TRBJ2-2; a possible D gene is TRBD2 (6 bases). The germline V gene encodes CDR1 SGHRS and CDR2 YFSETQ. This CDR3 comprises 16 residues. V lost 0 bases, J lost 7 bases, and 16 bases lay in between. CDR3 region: CASSLDGSTWNGELFF. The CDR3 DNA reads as TGCGCCAGCAGCTTGGACGGGAGTACCTGGAACGGGGAGCTGTTTTTT.

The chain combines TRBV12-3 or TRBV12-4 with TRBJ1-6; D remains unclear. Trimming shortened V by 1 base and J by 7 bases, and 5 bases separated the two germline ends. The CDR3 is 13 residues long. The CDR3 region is CASSLGGNSPLHF. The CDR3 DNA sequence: TGTGCCAGCAGTTTAGGAGGAAATTCACCCCTCCACTTT.

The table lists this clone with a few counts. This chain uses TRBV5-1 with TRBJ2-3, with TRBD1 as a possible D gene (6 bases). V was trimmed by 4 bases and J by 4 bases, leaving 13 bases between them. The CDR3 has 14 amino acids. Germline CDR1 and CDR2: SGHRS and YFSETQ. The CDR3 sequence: CASSPRGSPDTQYF. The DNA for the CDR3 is TGCGCCAGCAGCCCCAGGGGTTCCCCAGATACGCAGTATTTT. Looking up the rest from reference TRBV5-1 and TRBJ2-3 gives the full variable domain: KAGVTQTPRYLIKTRGQQVTLSCSPISGHRSVSWYQQTPGQGLQFLFEYFSETQRNKGNFPGRFSGRQFSNSRSEMNVSTLELGDSALYLCASSPRGSPDTQYFGPGTRLTVL.

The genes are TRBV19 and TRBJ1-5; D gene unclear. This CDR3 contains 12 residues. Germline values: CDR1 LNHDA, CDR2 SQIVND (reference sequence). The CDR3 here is CATGFANQPQHF. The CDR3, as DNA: TGTGCTACGGGGTTCGCAAATCAGCCCCAGCATTTT.

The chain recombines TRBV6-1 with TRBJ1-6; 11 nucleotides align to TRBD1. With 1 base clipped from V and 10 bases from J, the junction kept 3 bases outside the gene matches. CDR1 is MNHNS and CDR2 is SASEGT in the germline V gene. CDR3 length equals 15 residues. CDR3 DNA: TGTGCCAGCAGTGAAGTGGACAGGGGGCACTCACCCCTCCACTTT. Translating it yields CASSEVDRGHSPLHF.

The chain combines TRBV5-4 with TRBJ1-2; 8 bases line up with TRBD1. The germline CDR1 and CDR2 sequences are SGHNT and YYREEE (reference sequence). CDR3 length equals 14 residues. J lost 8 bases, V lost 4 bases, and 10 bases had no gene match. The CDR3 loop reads CASSEDRAYRGYTF. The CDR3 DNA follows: TGTGCCAGCAGCGAGGACAGGGCTTATCGAGGCTACACCTTC.

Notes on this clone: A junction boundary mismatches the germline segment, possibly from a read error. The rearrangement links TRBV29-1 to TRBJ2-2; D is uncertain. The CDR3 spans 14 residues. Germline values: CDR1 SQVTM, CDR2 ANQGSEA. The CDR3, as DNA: TGCAGCGTGATGAGCGCGGCGAACATCGGGGAGCTGTTTTTT. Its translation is CSVMSAANIGELFF.